The clone carrying this T cell receptor beta chain occurred a few times. Its antigen is undetermined. What was amplified from RNA transcripts were TCR beta CDR3 regions. HTBI primers were employed in a first-round RT-PCR of the TCR CDR3. TCRdb re-called the multiplex PCR reads through MiXCR, storing one row per CDR3 protein. The sample carries under 350,000 distinct CDR3 sequences, approximately 14% recorded once. This entry comes from a study of T cells in Graves' hyperthyroidism and ophthalmopathy. The ends were cut back, 4 bases at V and 1 base at J, with 7 bases in the middle. CDR1 is SGHVS, CDR2 FQNEAQ, per germline. There are 13 residues in the CDR3. Uncontrolled infection, other autoimmune disease, pregnancy or lactation disqualified patients from enrolment. Notes on the study in general: Most expanded thyroid clonotypes above 0.001 recurred in blood.

The V gene is TRBV7-8, the J gene TRBJ2-5; D remains unclear. This clonotype originated in a middle-aged woman with Graves' ophthalmopathy. The sample taken for sequencing was blood. The CDR3 spells CASSSFVQETQYF. In nucleotides, the CDR3 is TGTGCCAGCAGCTCTTTTGTCCAAGAGACCCAGTACTTC. Drawing the rest from reference TRBV7-8 and TRBJ2-5, the complete variable domain is GAGVSQSPRYKVAKRGQDVALRCDPISGHVSLFWYQQALGQGPEFLTYFQNEAQLDKSGLPSDRFFAERPEGSVSTLKIQRTQQEDSAVYLCASSSFVQETQYFGPGTRLLVL.